Shown below are 9 T cell receptor beta chains from a single sample sequenced in a study of CD8+ T cells in alopecia areata. Extraction and reverse transcription of RNA yielded cDNA as the sequencing template. Using immunoSEQ multiplex PCR, the repertoire was profiled, and TCRdb retains in-frame clones only, with some absent. The data show under 250,000 clones, more than 45% seen once. Treatment here: oral pan-JAK inhibitor, 5-10 mg twice daily. Sequencing used CD4+ T cells sorted from blood, obtained at week 4, from a patient treated with tofacitinib. The source is a human donor with alopecia areata.

The chain couples TRBV5-1 to TRBJ2-7; D may be TRBD2 (6 bases). V dropped 4 bases and J dropped 2 bases, with 13 bases sitting between them. Germline CDR1 is SGHRS and CDR2 is YFSETQ. This CDR3 is built from 14 residues. The CDR3 reads CASSPELATYEQYF. CDR3 DNA: TGCGCCAGCAGCCCCGAACTAGCTACCTACGAGCAGTACTTC.

This clone has just a few counts. This chain uses TRBV29-1 with TRBJ2-7, with 9 bases identical to TRBD1. V was clipped by 7 bases and J by 6 bases; unmatched bases: 10. Germline loops: CDR1 SQVTM, CDR2 ANQGSEA. The CDR3 totals 13 residues. The CDR3 loop reads CSALTGTGIEQYF. DNA of the CDR3: TGCAGCGCTCTGACCGGGACAGGGATCGAGCAGTACTTC.

The chain recombines TRBV27 with TRBJ2-7, with TRBD1 matching over 8 bases. The CDR3 loop spans 15 amino acids. The germline CDR1 and CDR2 sequences are MNHEY and SMNVEV (reference sequence). V shed 3 bases, J shed 0 bases, and the junction held 4 bases outside the gene matches. The CDR3 nucleotides are TGTGCCAGCAGTTTGCAGGGGGCAGCCTCCTACGAGCAGTACTTC. Protein: CASSLQGAASYEQYF.

The chain couples TRBV29-1 to TRBJ2-3; D is undetermined. CDR3 length: 12 amino acids. Germline-derived CDR1 and CDR2 are SQVTM and ANQGSEA. V was trimmed by 6 bases and J by 2 bases, leaving 9 bases between them. The CDR3 here is CSVSRFTDTQYF. The DNA for the CDR3 is TGCAGCGTGTCGAGATTCACAGATACGCAGTATTTT.

The chain has TRBV11-3 and TRBJ2-3, with D tentatively TRBD2 (5 bases). V was pared by 0 bases and J by 4 bases, with 8 bases between. In germline, CDR1 is SGHNT, CDR2 YENEEA. This CDR3 has 14 residues. DNA for the CDR3: TGTGCCAGCAGCTTAGAGGACGGGGCAGATACGCAGTATTTT. Translating it yields CASSLEDGADTQYF. Full variable domain (rest looked up from reference TRBV11-3 and TRBJ2-3): EAGVVQSPRYKIIEKKQPVAFWCNPISGHNTLYWYLQNLGQGPELLIRYENEEAVDDSQLPKDRFSAERLKGVDSTLKIQPAELGDSAVYLCASSLEDGADTQYFGPGTRLTVL.

The chain carries TRBV27 and TRBJ2-7, with D possibly called TRBD1 or TRBD2 (5 bases each). This CDR3 spans 14 amino acids. Germline V lookup: CDR1 MNHEY, CDR2 SMNVEV (reference sequence). Trimming pared 4 bases from V and 2 bases from J, leaving 12 bases between. CDR3 coding DNA: TGTGCCAGCAGTTCGGGACCGCCGGCCTACGAGCAGTACTTC. Translation gives CASSSGPPAYEQYF.

The chain couples TRBV2 to TRBJ2-1; D is perhaps TRBD1 (6 bases). The CDR3 extends over 12 amino acids. Germline CDR1 and CDR2: SNHLY and FYNNEI. V was trimmed by 4 bases and J by 15 bases, leaving 16 bases between them. CDR3 DNA: TGTGCCAGCAGTGGTCCCAGGGGTAGATCGTTCTTC. It is translated as CASSGPRGRSFF.

This chain links TRBV29-1 with TRBJ2-4; 8 bases align to TRBD1. V dropped 6 bases and J dropped 13; count of bases not matched to a gene: 5. This CDR3 is 10 amino acids long. Per germline, CDR1 SQVTM and CDR2 ANQGSEA. The CDR3 sequence is CSVKQGGQYF. The CDR3 nucleotides read TGCAGCGTCAAACAGGGGGGCCAGTACTTC.

The CDR3 DNA reads TGTGCCAGCAGCTTGCGACCGGGACAGGGCGTCTACGAGCAGTACTTC. Its translation is CASSLRPGQGVYEQYF. The V call is TRBV7-2, the J call TRBJ2-7; 9 nucleotides align to TRBD1. The germline V gene encodes CDR1 SGHTA and CDR2 FQGNSA. Trimming removed 3 bases from V and 3 bases from J; junction bases left unmatched: 9. CDR3 length equals 16 residues. Together with reference TRBV7-2 and TRBJ2-7, the CDR3 gives the full variable domain: GAGVSQSPSNKVTEKGKDVELRCDPISGHTALYWYRQSLGQGLEFLIYFQGNSAPDKSGLPSDRFSAERTGGSVSTLTIQRTQQEDSAVYLCASSLRPGQGVYEQYFGPGTRLTVT.